This TCR beta chain stems from a study of vaccination effects on CD4 cells after COVID-19. About the study: Participants completed two doses of the BNT162b2 or mRNA-1273 vaccine. A couple of convalescent patients each provided a sample, at 16 days and at one week before vaccination. Cultivation was performed at more than 1.5 million PBMC per well with roughly 9.2 IU/ml IL-2 and roughly 9.9 ug/ml peptides added.

Remarks on this clone: What it recognizes is unknown.

CDR1 and CDR2 from the germline V gene are LNHDA and SQIVND (reference sequence). The CDR3 contains 19 residues. V shed 4 bases and J shed 0 bases, with 22 bases lying between them. Having been cultured for around ten days, the cells underwent CD4+ T cell isolation. TCRdb's table, derived via immunoSEQ multiplex PCR, lists solely in-frame clones and lacks some. The sample carries around 50,000 clones, about 70% recorded once. The clonotype comes from a human donor who had a prior SARS-CoV-2 infection. The starting material was CD4+ T cells from PBMCs cultured without peptide, obtained before COVID-19 vaccination. The chain recombines TRBV19 with TRBJ1-3; D unclear. The chain's CDR3 is CASSTTILSWSPSGNTIYF. CDR3 DNA: TGTGCCAGTAGTACGACCATACTTTCGTGGTCACCCTCTGGAAACACCATATATTTT.